This T cell receptor beta chain was recovered during a study of blood T cell repertoires in COVID-19. About the research overall: Specimens from acute and convalescent COVID-19 originated in the United States, Italy and Spain.

Original data processing: Amplification with reference gene primers provided the estimates of nucleated cell counts. TCRdb's table, derived via immunoSEQ multiplex PCR, lists solely in-frame clones and lacks some. Clone size and the V and J calls come from that table; the DNA yielded D and trimming. The top ten clones hold 6.2% of a sample with under 250,000 clones, 85% to 90% of them seen once. CDR1 is LGHDT and CDR2 is YNNKEL in the germline V gene (reference sequence). V was clipped by 4 bases and J by 4 bases; unmatched bases: 8. CDR3 length: 16 amino acids. The source is a man aged 55 to 70 with acute or convalescent COVID-19. The sample comprised peripheral blood. The chain is built from TRBV3-1 (or the pseudogene TRBV3-2) and TRBJ1-3; TRBD1 aligns across 9 bases. In DNA, the CDR3 is TGTGCCAGCAGCCTGAGAGGACAGGGGAGCGGAAACACCATATATTTT. It codes for CASSLRGQGSGNTIYF.